This T cell receptor beta chain was sequenced during a study of human T cells and chemical hapten exposure. In this sample, this clonotype turned up many times. V was trimmed by 3 bases and J by 5 bases, leaving 11 bases between them. Germline V gene lookup returns CDR1 SGHRS and CDR2 YFSETQ. CDR3 length equals 13 residues. MiXCR, run by TCRdb on the RACE reads, gives a single entry per CDR3 protein. Of 100,000 to 150,000 distinct CDR3 sequences listed, approximately 10% were seen once; the top ten hold roughly 2.3%. Time point reported: patch test 3, about 24 weeks after DPC sensitization. The sample's treatment: therapeutic diphenylcyclopropenone sensitization with weekly scalp DPC. Whole blood, unfractionated, served as the material for total RNA extraction.

This chain joins TRBV5-1 and TRBJ2-5; D might be TRBD2 (6 bases). This receptor was identified in a woman aged 50 to 60 with alopecia areata. Some clones in this sample may be carry-over from other donors' samples. Here the sequenced sample was whole blood, taken in connection with sensitization to the hapten diphenylcyclopropenone (DPC). The CDR3 spells CASSSAGTETQYF. The CDR3 nucleotides read TGCGCCAGCAGCTCCGCCGGGACTGAGACCCAGTACTTC. Full variable domain (outside the CDR3, taken from reference TRBV5-1 and TRBJ2-5): KAGVTQTPRYLIKTRGQQVTLSCSPISGHRSVSWYQQTPGQGLQFLFEYFSETQRNKGNFPGRFSGRQFSNSRSEMNVSTLELGDSALYLCASSSAGTETQYFGPGTRLLVL.